This T cell receptor (beta chain) comes out of a study of blood T cell repertoires in COVID-19. About the study: T cells, B-cell-depleted T cells, or PBMCs provided the cDNA or gDNA that served as material.

Only one count was recorded for this clone. Assay used: immunoSEQ multiplex PCR; TCRdb lists only in-frame clones, some missing. The top ten hold approximately 12% of the sample, which has 200,000 to 250,000 clones, roughly 78% seen once. The V gene lost 1 base and the J gene lost 9 bases, with 13 bases spanning the gap. Germline values: CDR1 LGHDT, CDR2 YNNKEL (reference sequence). CDR3 length: 14 amino acids. The sequenced material came from peripheral blood. This receptor was taken from a woman in her forties with acute or convalescent COVID-19. This chain links TRBV3-1 (or the pseudogene TRBV3-2) with TRBJ2-1; TRBD2 might be the D (6 bases). The CDR3 loop is CASSQVVLAIEQFF. The CDR3 nucleotides are TGTGCCAGCAGCCAAGTCGTCCTAGCGATTGAGCAGTTCTTC.